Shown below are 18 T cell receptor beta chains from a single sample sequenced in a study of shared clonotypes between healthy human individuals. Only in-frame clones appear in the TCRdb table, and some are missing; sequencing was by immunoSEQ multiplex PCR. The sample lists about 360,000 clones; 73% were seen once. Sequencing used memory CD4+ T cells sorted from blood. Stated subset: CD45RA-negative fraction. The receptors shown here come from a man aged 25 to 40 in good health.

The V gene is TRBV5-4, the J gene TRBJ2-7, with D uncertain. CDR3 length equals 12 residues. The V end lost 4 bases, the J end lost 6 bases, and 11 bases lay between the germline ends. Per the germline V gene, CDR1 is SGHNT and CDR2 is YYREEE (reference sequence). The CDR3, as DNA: TGTGCCAGCAGCGCCCCTGAAAGCGAGCAGTACTTC. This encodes CASSAPESEQYF.

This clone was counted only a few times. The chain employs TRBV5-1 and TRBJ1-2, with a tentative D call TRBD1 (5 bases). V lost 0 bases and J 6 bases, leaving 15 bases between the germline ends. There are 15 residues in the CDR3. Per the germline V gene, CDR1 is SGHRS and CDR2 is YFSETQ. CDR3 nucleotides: TGCGCCAGCAGCTTGGCGGGACCATACTTGGATGGCTACACCTTC. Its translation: CASSLAGPYLDGYTF.

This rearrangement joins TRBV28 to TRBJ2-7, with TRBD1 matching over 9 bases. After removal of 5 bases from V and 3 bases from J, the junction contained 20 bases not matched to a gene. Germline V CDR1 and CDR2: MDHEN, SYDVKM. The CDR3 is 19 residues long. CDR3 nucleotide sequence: TGTGCCAGCAGTCCGGGACAGGGCTCTGTTTCATCCAATTACTACGAGCAGTACTTC. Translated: CASSPGQGSVSSNYYEQYF.

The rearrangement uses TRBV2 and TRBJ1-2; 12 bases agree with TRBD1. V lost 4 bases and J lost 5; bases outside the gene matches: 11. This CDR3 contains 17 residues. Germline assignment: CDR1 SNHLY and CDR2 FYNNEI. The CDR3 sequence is CASSAPGQGAGAYGYTF. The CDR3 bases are TGTGCCAGCAGTGCACCGGGACAGGGGGCAGGGGCTTATGGCTACACCTTC.

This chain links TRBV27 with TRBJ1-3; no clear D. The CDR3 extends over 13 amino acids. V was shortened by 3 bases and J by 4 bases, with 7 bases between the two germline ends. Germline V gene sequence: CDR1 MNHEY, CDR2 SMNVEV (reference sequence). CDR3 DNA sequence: TGTGCCAGCAGTTTTACCCGCGGAAACACCATATATTTT. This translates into CASSFTRGNTIYF.

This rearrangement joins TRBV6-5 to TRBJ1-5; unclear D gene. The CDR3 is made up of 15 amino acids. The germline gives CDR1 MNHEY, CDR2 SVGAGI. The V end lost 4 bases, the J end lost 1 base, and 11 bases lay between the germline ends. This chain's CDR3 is CASSSEVGSNQPQHF. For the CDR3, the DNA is TGTGCCAGCAGTTCGGAAGTAGGGAGCAATCAGCCCCAGCATTTT.

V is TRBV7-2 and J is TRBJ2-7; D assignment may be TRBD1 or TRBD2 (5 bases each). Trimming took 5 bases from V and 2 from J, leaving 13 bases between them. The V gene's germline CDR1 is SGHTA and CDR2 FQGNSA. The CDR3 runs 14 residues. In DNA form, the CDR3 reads TGTGCCAGCAGCCCCCGGGACGGCCCCTACGAGCAGTACTTC. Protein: CASSPRDGPYEQYF.

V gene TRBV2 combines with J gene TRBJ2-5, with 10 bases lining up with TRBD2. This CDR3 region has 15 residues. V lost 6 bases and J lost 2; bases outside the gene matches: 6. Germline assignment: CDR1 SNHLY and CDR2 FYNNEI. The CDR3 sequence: CASRPGLADQETQYF. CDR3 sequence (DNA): TGTGCCAGCAGACCCGGACTAGCGGATCAAGAGACCCAGTACTTC.

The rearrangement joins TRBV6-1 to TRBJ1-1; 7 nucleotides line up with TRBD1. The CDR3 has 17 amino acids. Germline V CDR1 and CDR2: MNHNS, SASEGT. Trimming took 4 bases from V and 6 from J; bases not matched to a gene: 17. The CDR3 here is CASSVSQGFRGVSEAFF. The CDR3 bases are TGTGCCAGCAGTGTTTCTCAGGGTTTCAGGGGGGTATCTGAAGCTTTCTTT.

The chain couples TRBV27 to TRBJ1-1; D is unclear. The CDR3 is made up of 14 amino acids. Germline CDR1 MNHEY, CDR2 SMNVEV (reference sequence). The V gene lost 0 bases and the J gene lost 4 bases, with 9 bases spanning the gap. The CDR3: CASSLSVGGTEAFF. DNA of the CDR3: TGTGCCAGCAGTTTATCGGTGGGCGGCACTGAAGCTTTCTTT.

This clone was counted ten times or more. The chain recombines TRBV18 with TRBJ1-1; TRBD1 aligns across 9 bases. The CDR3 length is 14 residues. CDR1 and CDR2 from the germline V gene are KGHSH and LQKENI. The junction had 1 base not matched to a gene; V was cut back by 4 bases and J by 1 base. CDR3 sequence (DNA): TGTGCCAGCTCACGGACAGGGGAGAACACTGAAGCTTTCTTT. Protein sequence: CASSRTGENTEAFF.

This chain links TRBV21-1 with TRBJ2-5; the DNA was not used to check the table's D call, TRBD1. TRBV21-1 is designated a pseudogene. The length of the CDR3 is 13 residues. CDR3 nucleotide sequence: TGTGCCAGCAACCAAGACAGGGACGAGACCCAGTACTTC. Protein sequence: CASNQDRDETQYF.

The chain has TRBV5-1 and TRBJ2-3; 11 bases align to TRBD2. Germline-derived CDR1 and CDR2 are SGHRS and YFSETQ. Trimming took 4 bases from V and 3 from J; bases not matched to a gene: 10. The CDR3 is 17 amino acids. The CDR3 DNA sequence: TGCGCCAGCAGCCTGACCTTGACTAGCGGGAATACAGATACGCAGTATTTT. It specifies CASSLTLTSGNTDTQYF.

The chain's CDR3 is CASSLGQGPTYEQYF. The CDR3 DNA is TGTGCCAGCAGCTTAGGACAGGGGCCTACCTACGAGCAGTACTTC. The chain recombines TRBV7-6 with TRBJ2-7; TRBD1 aligns across 8 bases. CDR3 length equals 15 residues. The V gene end was trimmed by 1 base and the J gene end by 2 bases; junction bases not matched to a gene: 4. The germline V gene encodes CDR1 SGHVS and CDR2 FNYEAQ.

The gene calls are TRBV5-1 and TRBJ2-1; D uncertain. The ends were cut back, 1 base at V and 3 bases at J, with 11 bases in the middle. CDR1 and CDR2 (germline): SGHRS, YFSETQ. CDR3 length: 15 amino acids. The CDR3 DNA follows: TGCGCCAGCAGCTTGAGTCTCTTTCACTACAATGAGCAGTTCTTC. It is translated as CASSLSLFHYNEQFF.

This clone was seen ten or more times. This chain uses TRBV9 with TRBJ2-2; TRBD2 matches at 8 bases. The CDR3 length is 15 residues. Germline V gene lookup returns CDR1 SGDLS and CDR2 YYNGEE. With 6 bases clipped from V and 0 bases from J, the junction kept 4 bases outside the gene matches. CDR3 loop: CASKRTSSNTGELFF. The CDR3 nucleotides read TGTGCCAGCAAAAGGACTAGCTCGAACACCGGGGAGCTGTTTTTT.

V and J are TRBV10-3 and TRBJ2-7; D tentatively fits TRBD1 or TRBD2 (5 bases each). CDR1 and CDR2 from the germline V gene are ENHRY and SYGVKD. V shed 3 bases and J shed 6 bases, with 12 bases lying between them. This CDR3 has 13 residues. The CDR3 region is CAISDDSRGEQYF. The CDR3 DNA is TGTGCCATCAGTGACGACAGTCGGGGCGAGCAGTACTTC.

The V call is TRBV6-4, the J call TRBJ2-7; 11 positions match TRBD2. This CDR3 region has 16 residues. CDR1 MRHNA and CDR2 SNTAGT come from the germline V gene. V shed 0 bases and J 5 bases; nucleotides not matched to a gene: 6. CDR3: CASSDSRASGRHEQYF. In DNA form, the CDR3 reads TGTGCCAGCAGTGACTCGAGGGCTAGCGGGAGGCACGAGCAGTACTTC.